These T cell receptor beta chains were read from a single sample in a study of blood T cell repertoires in COVID-19. Assay used: immunoSEQ multiplex PCR; TCRdb lists only in-frame clones, some missing. The table records 250,000 to 300,000 clones, roughly 87% of them present only once. The material sequenced was peripheral blood. Source of these receptors: a woman in her forties or fifties who had recovered from COVID-19. Both conserved end residues are part of each CDR3. D genes are given only for firm matches. Expanded clones get a size class; other rows say once, few or many, or leave the size out.

TRBV5-4	NA	TRBJ2-1	TRBD2	TGTGCCAGCAGCCTCCGGGGCGGGAGGATCAATGAGCAGTTCTTC	CASSLRGGRINEQFF
TRBV5-1	NA	TRBJ2-3	NA	TGCGCCAGCAGCTTGGACAGGGGCACAGATACGCAGTATTTT	CASSLDRGTDTQYF
TRBV5-1	NA	TRBJ2-7	NA	TGCGCCAGCAGCTTCGGACAGATATACGAGCAGTACTTC	CASSFGQIYEQYF
TRBV5-5	NA	TRBJ2-7	TRBD2	TGTGCCAGCAGCTTGGTACGGGGGGGCAACGAGCAGTACTTC	CASSLVRGGNEQYF
TRBV2	NA	TRBJ2-5	TRBD1	TGTGCCAGCAGTGAAGTGACAGGGCTAGAGACCCAGTACTTC	CASSEVTGLETQYF
TRBV5-5	NA	TRBJ2-7	NA	TGTGCCAGCAGCTTGGGAGGGAACTCCTACGAGCAGTACTTC	CASSLGGNSYEQYF
TRBV5-1	NA	TRBJ2-1	TRBD1	TGCGCCAGCAGCTTAGCCCCCCGGACAGGCAATGAGCAGTTCTTC	CASSLAPRTGNEQFF
TRBV6-5	once	TRBJ2-1	NA	TGTGCCAGCAGTTACTCGGCGGGGACCTCCTACAATGAGCAGTTCTTC	CASSYSAGTSYNEQFF
TRBV30	NA	TRBJ2-7	TRBD1	TGTGCCTGGGGCAGGGGGCTAGCTTACGAGCAGTACTTC	CAWGRGLAYEQYF
TRBV28	NA	TRBJ2-1	TRBD2	TGTGCCAGCAGTCGGACTAGCGGGTACAATGAGCAGTTCTTC	CASSRTSGYNEQFF
TRBV6-5	NA	TRBJ1-4	TRBD1	TGTGCCAGCAGTCAACCATGGACAGGGAGCAAACTGTTTTTT	CASSQPWTGSKLFF
TRBV4-3	NA	TRBJ2-3	TRBD2	TGCGCCAGCAGCCAAGATCCAGCGGGAGACGGCACAGATACGCAGTATTTT	CASSQDPAGDGTDTQYF
TRBV9	NA	TRBJ1-5	NA	TGTGCCAGCAGCACCGGACAGCCAAATCAGCCCCAGCATTTT	CASSTGQPNQPQHF
TRBV28	NA	TRBJ2-7	TRBD2	TGTGCCAGCAGTTACGGGACTAGCGGCTCCTACGAGCAGTACTTC	CASSYGTSGSYEQYF
TRBV3-1/TRBV3-2	NA	TRBJ2-5	NA	TGTGCCAGCAGCCAAGATTGCGAAGAGACCCAGTACTTC	CASSQDCEETQYF
TRBV6-1	NA	TRBJ1-2	NA	TGTGCCAGCAGTGCCCCCGCCGGGGGGGTTGGCTATGGCTACACCTTC	CASSAPAGGVGYGYTF
TRBV2	NA	TRBJ2-1	NA	TGTGCCAGCAGCGAACCGACGGGCAATGAGCAGTTCTTC	CASSEPTGNEQFF
TRBV27	NA	TRBJ2-5	NA	TGTGCCAGCAGTTTATATCACAGTACTCCTCAAGAGACCCAGTACTTC	CASSLYHSTPQETQYF
TRBV7-3	once	TRBJ1-1	TRBD1	TGTGCCAGCAGCCCCCCAGGGGGCACTGAAGCTTTCTTT	CASSPPGGTEAFF
TRBV29-1	NA	TRBJ1-2	NA	TGCAGCGTGGACAGCCGCTATGGCTACACCTTC	CSVDSRYGYTF
TRBV20-1	NA	TRBJ2-7	NA	TGCAGTGCCCCAACCGGGGACGAGCAGTACTTC	CSAPTGDEQYF
TRBV30	once	TRBJ1-1	NA	TGTGCCTGGAGTGTAGGAGGGGACACTGAAGCTTTCTTT	CAWSVGGDTEAFF
TRBV29-1	NA	TRBJ1-1	TRBD1	TGCAGCGGCTGCTTCGGACAGGGGGTTGCTGAAGCTTTCTTT	CSGCFGQGVAEAFF
TRBV5-1	NA	TRBJ1-6	TRBD1	TGCGCCAGCAGCCGGACGACAGGGAAGGAGTCACCCCTCCACTTT	CASSRTTGKESPLHF
TRBV18	NA	TRBJ2-3	TRBD2	TGTGCCAGCTCACCGACCAGCGGGAGGGAGGGAGATACGCAGTATTTT	CASSPTSGREGDTQYF
TRBV19	NA	TRBJ2-1	NA	TGTGCCAGTAGTCGTCTGGGCCCCTACAATGAGCAGTTCTTC	CASSRLGPYNEQFF
TRBV6-5	NA	TRBJ1-5	NA	TGTGCCAGCAGTTCAGGCATCAATCAGCCCCAGCATTTT	CASSSGINQPQHF
TRBV29-1	NA	TRBJ1-1	TRBD1	TGCAGCGCCTCAGGGGGCGAAGGAGCTTTCTTT	CSASGGEGAFF
TRBV14	NA	TRBJ1-2	NA	TGTGCCAGCAGCCAAGATCAGCGGGGAGGCTATGGCTACACCTTC	CASSQDQRGGYGYTF
TRBV7-9	NA	TRBJ1-5	TRBD1	TGTGCCAGCAGCCGTGGACAGGGTGTGAATCAGCCCCAGCATTTT	CASSRGQGVNQPQHF
TRBV2	NA	TRBJ2-7	NA	TGTGCCAGCAGTTTTAACAGGTTCTCCTACGAGCAGTACTTC	CASSFNRFSYEQYF
TRBV7-2	NA	TRBJ2-5	TRBD2	TGTGCCAGCAGCTTAGGACTAGCGGGAAGAGAGACCCAGTACTTC	CASSLGLAGRETQYF
TRBV28	NA	TRBJ2-1	TRBD2	TGTGCCAGCAGTAGACAGTGGCGGGGGTACAATGAGCAGTTCTTC	CASSRQWRGYNEQFF
TRBV4-2	NA	TRBJ1-6	NA	TGTGCCAGCAGCCAAGAGGGGGGTTATAATTCACCCCTCCACTTT	CASSQEGGYNSPLHF
TRBV5-5	once	TRBJ1-2	TRBD1	TGTGCCAGCAGCTTACAGGGGTTCTATGGCTACACCTTC	CASSLQGFYGYTF
TRBV28	NA	TRBJ1-2	NA	TGTGCCAGCAGTTTCGGGGAATGGAGCTATGGCTACACCTTC	CASSFGEWSYGYTF
TRBV7-6	NA	TRBJ2-2	NA	TGTGCCAGCAGCTCCCCTTCGGAGGGTTATGCGAACACCGGGGAGCTGTTTTTT	CASSSPSEGYANTGELFF
TRBV10-3	few	TRBJ2-1	TRBD2	TGTGCCACACGAGCGGGGTCCTACAATGAGCAGTTCTTC	CATRAGSYNEQFF
TRBV6-5	NA	TRBJ1-1	NA	TGTGCCAGCAGTTACCGAATCAGGATGAACACTGAAGCTTTCTTT	CASSYRIRMNTEAFF
TRBV5-1	NA	TRBJ2-7	NA	TGCGCCAGCAGCAAGACTTGGGACGAGCAGTACTTC	CASSKTWDEQYF
TRBV7-8	NA	TRBJ2-1	TRBD2	TGTGCCAGCAGCTTAACAACTAGCGGGAGTAATGAGCAGTTCTTC	CASSLTTSGSNEQFF
TRBV5-4	NA	TRBJ2-7	NA	TGTGCCAGCAGCTTGCAGGACACCTCCTACGAGCAGTACTTC	CASSLQDTSYEQYF
TRBV30	once	TRBJ1-2	NA	TGTGCCTGGAGTGTGACACTGGGCGCAGGGAGGAGTGGCTACACCTTC	CAWSVTLGAGRSGYTF
TRBV9	NA	TRBJ2-3	TRBD2	TGTGCCAGCAGCGTATTGGCTAGCGGGAACACAGATACGCAGTATTTT	CASSVLASGNTDTQYF
TRBV6-2/TRBV6-3	NA	TRBJ2-7	TRBD1	TGTGCCAGCAGTTACGTCGGACAGGGTTACGAGCAGTACTTC	CASSYVGQGYEQYF
TRBV2	NA	TRBJ2-5	TRBD2	TGTGCCAGCAGACTAGCGCCAGGGCAAGAGACCCAGTACTTC	CASRLAPGQETQYF
TRBV3-1/TRBV3-2	NA	TRBJ1-1	TRBD1	TGTGCCAGCAGCCAAGCAGGGGGCTCCACTGAAGCTTTCTTT	CASSQAGGSTEAFF
TRBV7-2	NA	TRBJ2-1	NA	TGTGCCAGCAGCTTAATACTCTCGGATGAGCAGTTCTTC	CASSLILSDEQFF
TRBV7-2	NA	TRBJ2-3	NA	TGTGCCAGCAGCTTAATCCTAGCGTCTGCACGGGTGGATACGCAGTATTTT	CASSLILASARVDTQYF
TRBV4-3	once	TRBJ2-3	TRBD2	TGCGCCAGCAGCCAAGGGACTAGCGAAACAGATACGCAGTATTTT	CASSQGTSETDTQYF
TRBV7-9	NA	TRBJ1-6	NA	TGTGCCAGCAGCTTAGGTTCCGACAGCAGCTCCTATAATTCACCCCTCCACTTT	CASSLGSDSSSYNSPLHF
TRBV7-9	NA	TRBJ2-7	TRBD2	TGTGCCAGCAGGAGCGGGGGGGCTTACGAGCAGTACTTC	CASRSGGAYEQYF
TRBV5-1	NA	TRBJ1-1	NA	TGCGCCAGCATGAGGGAAAGACACACTGAAGCTTTCTTT	CASMRERHTEAFF
TRBV27	NA	TRBJ2-3	NA	TGTGCCAGCGGTCACAGGGCGACAGATACGCAGTATTTT	CASGHRATDTQYF